A selection of T cell receptor beta chains follows, all from one sample in a study of blood T cell repertoires in COVID-19. Profiling relied on immunoSEQ multiplex PCR, and the TCRdb table lists in-frame clones only, not all of them. This table holds over 140,000 clones, 60% to 80% found once. Sequenced material: PBMCs or T cells enriched from blood (not recorded which). The receptors shown here come from a woman aged 45-65 years who had recovered from COVID-19. The CDR3 runs from the conserved cysteine through the conserved F or W. The order of the fields is clone size, J gene, V gene, D gene, CDR3 DNA, CDR3 protein. D genes are given only for firm matches. Size values are once, few and many counts, or a class for expanded clones, and some rows have none.

.,TRBJ1-5,TRBV6-4,.,TGTGCCAGCAGTACCAATGGGGGGGCCGATCAGCCCCAGCATTTT,CASSTNGGADQPQHF
.,TRBJ2-1,TRBV21-1,.,TGTGCCAGCTGGCTGGTACATCCTGAGCAGTTCTTC,CASWLVHPEQFF
.,TRBJ2-5,TRBV7-3,.,TGTGCCAGCAGCTTAACCAGCGGATCTCAAGAGACCCAGTACTTC,CASSLTSGSQETQYF
few,TRBJ1-6,TRBV11-1,.,TGTGCCAGCAGCTTAGCGGGGAGTTCTACACCCCTCCACTTT,CASSLAGSSTPLHF
.,TRBJ1-1,TRBV19,.,TGTGCCAGTAGTCTCACAGGCCCTGGAGCTTTCTTT,CASSLTGPGAFF
.,TRBJ2-2,TRBV7-3,.,TGTGCCAGCAGCCAGGAGGGGAACACCGGGGAGCTGTTTTTT,CASSQEGNTGELFF
.,TRBJ2-5,TRBV5-1,TRBD2,TGCGCCAGCAGCTTTAGCGGGGTCCAAGAGACCCAGTACTTC,CASSFSGVQETQYF
.,TRBJ2-7,TRBV30,.,TGTGCCTGGGGCAGCTACGAGCAGTACTTC,CAWGSYEQYF
.,TRBJ1-2,TRBV19,.,TGTGCCAGCCGCCGACAGCCTAACTATGGCTACACCTTC,CASRRQPNYGYTF
.,TRBJ2-7,TRBV28,.,TGTGCCAGCAAGGTCTCCGGGACCTACGAGCAGTACTTC,CASKVSGTYEQYF
.,TRBJ1-2,TRBV19,.,TGTGCCAGTAGCATCACTGACAGACATGGCTACACCTTC,CASSITDRHGYTF
.,TRBJ1-1,TRBV27,.,TGTGCCAGCAGTTTACTAGCGCAGAACACTGAAGCTTTCTTT,CASSLLAQNTEAFF
.,TRBJ2-7,TRBV11-2,.,TGTGCCAGCAGCTTCCGGGGGTACGAGCAGTACTTC,CASSFRGYEQYF
.,TRBJ1-1,TRBV4-1,TRBD1,TGCGCCAGCAGCGCCAGCCGACAGGGCCTGAACACTGAAGCTTTCTTT,CASSASRQGLNTEAFF
.,TRBJ2-1,TRBV28,TRBD2,TGTGCCAGCATTGCCCCGGGGGGAGATGAGCAGTTCTTC,CASIAPGGDEQFF
.,TRBJ2-7,TRBV7-3,.,TGTGCCAGCAGGTGGATAGGGGCTTCCTACGAGCAGTACTTC,CASRWIGASYEQYF
.,TRBJ1-3,TRBV9,.,TGTGCCAGCAGTACTAGCTCTGGAAACACCATATATTTT,CASSTSSGNTIYF
once,TRBJ1-2,TRBV6-5,.,TGTGCCAGCAGTTACCGTTTACTAGCTAACTATGGCTACACCTTC,CASSYRLLANYGYTF
.,TRBJ1-3,TRBV7-8,.,TGTGCCAGCAGCTTAACCGGGACACCTGGAAACACCATATATTTT,CASSLTGTPGNTIYF
few,TRBJ2-2,TRBV27,.,TGTGCCAGCAACAACAGGACAGCGAACACCGGGGAGCTGTTTTTT,CASNNRTANTGELFF
.,TRBJ2-1,TRBV6-5,.,TGTGCCAGCAGTTACTCTTCGGGACAACCAAGGGAGCAGTTCTTC,CASSYSSGQPREQFF
.,TRBJ2-3,TRBV7-3,TRBD2,TGTGCCAGCAGCTCGAGAGCGGGGGGGCCAGCAGATACGCAGTATTTT,CASSSRAGGPADTQYF
.,TRBJ2-1,TRBV28,TRBD2,TGTGCCAGCACCGAACGGGGGAGGGAGTACAATGAGCAGTTCTTC,CASTERGREYNEQFF